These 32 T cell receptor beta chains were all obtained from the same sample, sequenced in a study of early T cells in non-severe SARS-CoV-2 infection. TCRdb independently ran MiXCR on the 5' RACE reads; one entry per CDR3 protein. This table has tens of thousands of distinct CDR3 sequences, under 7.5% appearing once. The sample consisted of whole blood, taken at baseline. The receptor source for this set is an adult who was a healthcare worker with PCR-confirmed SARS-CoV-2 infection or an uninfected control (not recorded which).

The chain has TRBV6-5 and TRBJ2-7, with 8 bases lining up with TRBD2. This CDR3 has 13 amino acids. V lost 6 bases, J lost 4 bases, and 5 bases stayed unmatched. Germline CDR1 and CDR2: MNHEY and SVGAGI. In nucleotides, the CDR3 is TGTGCCAGCAGGTCCGGGACTAGTTACGAGCAGTACTTC. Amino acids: CASRSGTSYEQYF.

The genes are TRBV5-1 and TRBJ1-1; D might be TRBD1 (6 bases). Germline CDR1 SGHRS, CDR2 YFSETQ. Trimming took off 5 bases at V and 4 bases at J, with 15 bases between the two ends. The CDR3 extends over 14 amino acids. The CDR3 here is CASSSGAGGTEAFF. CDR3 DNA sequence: TGCGCCAGCAGTTCAGGGGCCGGGGGCACTGAAGCTTTCTTT. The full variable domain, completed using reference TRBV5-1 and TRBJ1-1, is KAGVTQTPRYLIKTRGQQVTLSCSPISGHRSVSWYQQTPGQGLQFLFEYFSETQRNKGNFPGRFSGRQFSNSRSEMNVSTLELGDSALYLCASSSGAGGTEAFFGQGTRLTVV.

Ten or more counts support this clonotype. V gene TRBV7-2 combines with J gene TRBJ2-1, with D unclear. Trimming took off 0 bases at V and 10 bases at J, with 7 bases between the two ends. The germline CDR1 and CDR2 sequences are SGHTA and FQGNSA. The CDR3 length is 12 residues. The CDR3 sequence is CASSLARREQFF. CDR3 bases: TGTGCCAGCAGCTTAGCACGGAGAGAGCAGTTCTTC.

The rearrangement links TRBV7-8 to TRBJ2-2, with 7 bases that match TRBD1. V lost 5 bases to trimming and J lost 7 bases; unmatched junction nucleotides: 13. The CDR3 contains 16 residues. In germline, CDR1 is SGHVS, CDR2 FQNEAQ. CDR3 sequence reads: CASSRKTGRHDGELFF. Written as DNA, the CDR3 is TGTGCCAGCAGCCGAAAGACAGGGAGACACGACGGGGAGCTGTTTTTT.

The CDR3 sequence is CASSPEGTAQETQYF. DNA for the CDR3: TGTGCCAGCTCACCGGAAGGGACAGCACAAGAGACCCAGTACTTC. The chain joins TRBV18 to TRBJ2-5, with 7 bases identical to TRBD1. CDR1 is KGHSH and CDR2 is LQKENI in the germline V gene. The V gene end was trimmed by 3 bases and the J gene end by 2 bases; junction bases not matched to a gene: 6. The CDR3 runs to 15 residues.

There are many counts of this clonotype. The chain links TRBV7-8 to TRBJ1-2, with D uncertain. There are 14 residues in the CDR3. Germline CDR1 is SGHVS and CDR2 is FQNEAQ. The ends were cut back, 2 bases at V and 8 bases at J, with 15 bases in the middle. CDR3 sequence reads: CASSLSTWPQGYTF. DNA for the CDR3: TGTGCCAGCAGCTTAAGCACTTGGCCCCAAGGCTACACCTTC.

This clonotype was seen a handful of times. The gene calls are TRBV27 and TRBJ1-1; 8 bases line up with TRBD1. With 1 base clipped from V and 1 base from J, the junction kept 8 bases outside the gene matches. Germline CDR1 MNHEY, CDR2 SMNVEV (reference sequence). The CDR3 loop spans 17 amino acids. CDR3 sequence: CASSLFSGGDGNTEAFF. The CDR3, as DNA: TGTGCCAGCAGTTTATTTTCAGGGGGCGATGGGAACACTGAAGCTTTCTTT.

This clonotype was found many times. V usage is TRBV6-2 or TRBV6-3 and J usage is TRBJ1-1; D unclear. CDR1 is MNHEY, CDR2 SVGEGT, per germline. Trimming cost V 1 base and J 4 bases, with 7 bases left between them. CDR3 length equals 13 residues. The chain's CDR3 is CASSYFLSTEAFF. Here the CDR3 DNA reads TGTGCCAGCAGTTACTTCTTATCCACTGAAGCTTTCTTT.

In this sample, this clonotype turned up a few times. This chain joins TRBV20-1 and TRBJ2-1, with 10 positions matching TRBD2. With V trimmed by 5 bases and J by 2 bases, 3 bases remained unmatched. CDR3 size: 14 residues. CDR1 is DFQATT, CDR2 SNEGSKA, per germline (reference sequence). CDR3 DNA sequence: TGCAGTGCTGTAGCGGGGGGTCCCTACAATGAGCAGTTCTTC. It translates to CSAVAGGPYNEQFF.

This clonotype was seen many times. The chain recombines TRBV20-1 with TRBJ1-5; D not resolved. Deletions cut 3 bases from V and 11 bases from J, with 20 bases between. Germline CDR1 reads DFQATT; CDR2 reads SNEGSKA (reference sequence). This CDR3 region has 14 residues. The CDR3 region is CSASSKAYPSAQHF. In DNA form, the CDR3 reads TGCAGTGCTAGTAGTAAAGCTTATCCTTCGGCCCAGCATTTT.

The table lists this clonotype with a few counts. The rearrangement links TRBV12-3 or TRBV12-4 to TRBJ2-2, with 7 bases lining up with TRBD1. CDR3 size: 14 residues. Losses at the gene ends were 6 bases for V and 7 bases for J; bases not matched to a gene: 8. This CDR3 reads CASSGPDRRGELFF. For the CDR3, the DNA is TGTGCCAGCAGCGGTCCGGACAGGCGCGGGGAGCTGTTTTTT.

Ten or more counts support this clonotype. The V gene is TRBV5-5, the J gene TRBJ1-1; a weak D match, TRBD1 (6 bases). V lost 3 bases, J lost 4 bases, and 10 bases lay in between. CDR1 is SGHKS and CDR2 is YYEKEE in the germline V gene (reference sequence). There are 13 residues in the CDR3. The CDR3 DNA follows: TGTGCCAGCAGCTGGGGGGGCCTCACTGAAGCTTTCTTT. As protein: CASSWGGLTEAFF.

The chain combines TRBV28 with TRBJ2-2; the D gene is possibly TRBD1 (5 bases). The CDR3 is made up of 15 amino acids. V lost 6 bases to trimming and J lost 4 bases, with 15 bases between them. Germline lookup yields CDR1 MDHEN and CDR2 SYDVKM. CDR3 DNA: TGTGCCAGCAGGTTGACAGTGGACGGCACCGGGGAGCTGTTTTTT. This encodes CASRLTVDGTGELFF.

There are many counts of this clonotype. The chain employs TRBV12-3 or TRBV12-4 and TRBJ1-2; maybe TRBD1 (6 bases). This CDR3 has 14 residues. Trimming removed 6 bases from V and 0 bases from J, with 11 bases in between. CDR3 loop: CASRKGQTNYGYTF. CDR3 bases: TGTGCCAGCAGGAAAGGACAGACTAACTATGGCTACACCTTC.

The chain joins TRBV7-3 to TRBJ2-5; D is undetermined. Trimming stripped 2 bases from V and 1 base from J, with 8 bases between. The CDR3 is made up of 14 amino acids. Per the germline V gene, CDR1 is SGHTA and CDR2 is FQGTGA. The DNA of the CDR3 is TGTGCCAGCAGCTTACGAGGATTCCAAGAGACCCAGTACTTC. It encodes CASSLRGFQETQYF.

CDR3 bases: TGCGCCAGCAGCCTACTAGGAGGGGACACAGATACGCAGTATTTT. Translated: CASSLLGGDTDTQYF. The rearrangement uses TRBV5-1 and TRBJ2-3; possible D gene TRBD2, 6 bases. Between the trimmed V and J ends, which lost 4 bases and 2 bases, there was a span of 14 bases. The germline V gene has CDR1 SGHRS and CDR2 YFSETQ. The CDR3 contains 15 residues.

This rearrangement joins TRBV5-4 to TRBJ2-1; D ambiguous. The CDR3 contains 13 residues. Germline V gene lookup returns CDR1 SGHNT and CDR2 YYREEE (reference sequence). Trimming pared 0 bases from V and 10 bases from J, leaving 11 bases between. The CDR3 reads CASSLDLLGEQFF. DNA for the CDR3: TGTGCCAGCAGCTTGGACTTGTTAGGCGAGCAGTTCTTC.

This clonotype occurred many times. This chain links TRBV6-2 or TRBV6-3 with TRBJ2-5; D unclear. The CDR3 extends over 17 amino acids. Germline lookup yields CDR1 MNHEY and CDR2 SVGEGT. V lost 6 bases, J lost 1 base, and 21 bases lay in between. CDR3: CASRIKSVATPQETQYF. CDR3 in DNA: TGTGCCAGCAGGATAAAGAGTGTGGCCACGCCCCAAGAGACCCAGTACTTC.

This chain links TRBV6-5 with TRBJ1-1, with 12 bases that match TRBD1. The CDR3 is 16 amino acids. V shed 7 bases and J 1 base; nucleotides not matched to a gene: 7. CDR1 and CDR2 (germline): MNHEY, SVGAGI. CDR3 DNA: TGTGCCAGCACCCCGGGACAGGGGGCTTCGAACACTGAAGCTTTCTTT. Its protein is CASTPGQGASNTEAFF.

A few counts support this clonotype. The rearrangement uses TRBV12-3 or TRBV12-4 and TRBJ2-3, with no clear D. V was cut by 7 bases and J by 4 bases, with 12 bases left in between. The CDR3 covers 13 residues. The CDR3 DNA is TGTGCCAGCACCCCGGCTCTACCAGATACGCAGTATTTT. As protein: CASTPALPDTQYF.

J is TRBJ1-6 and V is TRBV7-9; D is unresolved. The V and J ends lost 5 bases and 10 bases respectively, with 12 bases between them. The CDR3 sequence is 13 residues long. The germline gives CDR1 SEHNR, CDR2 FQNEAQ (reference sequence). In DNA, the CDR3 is TGTGCCAGCAGCCTAGAAGGGAACTCACCCCTCCACTTT. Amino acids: CASSLEGNSPLHF.

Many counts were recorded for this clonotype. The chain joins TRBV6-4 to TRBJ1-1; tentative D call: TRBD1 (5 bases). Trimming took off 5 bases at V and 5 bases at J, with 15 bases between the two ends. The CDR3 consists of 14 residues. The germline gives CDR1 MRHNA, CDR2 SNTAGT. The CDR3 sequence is CASSPDSEGTEAFF. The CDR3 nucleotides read TGTGCCAGCAGTCCCGACAGCGAAGGGACTGAAGCTTTCTTT.

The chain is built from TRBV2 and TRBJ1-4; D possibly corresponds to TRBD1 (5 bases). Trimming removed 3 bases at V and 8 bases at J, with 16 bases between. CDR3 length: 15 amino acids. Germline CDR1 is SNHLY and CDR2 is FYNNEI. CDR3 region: CASSDWDWGGEKLFF. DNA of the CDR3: TGTGCCAGCAGTGACTGGGACTGGGGTGGGGAAAAACTGTTTTTT.

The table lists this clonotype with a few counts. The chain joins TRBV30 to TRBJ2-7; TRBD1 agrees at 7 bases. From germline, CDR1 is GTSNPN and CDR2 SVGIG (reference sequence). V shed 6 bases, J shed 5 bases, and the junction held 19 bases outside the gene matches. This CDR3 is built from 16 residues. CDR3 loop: CACKGGLRSSADEQYF. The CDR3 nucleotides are TGTGCCTGCAAAGGGGGCTTACGATCCTCCGCTGACGAGCAGTACTTC. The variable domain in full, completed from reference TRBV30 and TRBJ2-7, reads SQTIHQWPATLVQPVGSPLSLECTVEGTSNPNLYWYRQAAGRGLQLLFYSVGIGQISSEVPQNLSASRPQDRQFILSSKKLLLSDSGFYLCACKGGLRSSADEQYFGPGTRLTVT.

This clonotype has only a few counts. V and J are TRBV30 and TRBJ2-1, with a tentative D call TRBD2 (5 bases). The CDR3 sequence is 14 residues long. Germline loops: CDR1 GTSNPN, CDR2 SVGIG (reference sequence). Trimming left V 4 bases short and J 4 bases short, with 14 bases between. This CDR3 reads CAWISSLLYNEQFF. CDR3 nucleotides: TGTGCCTGGATCTCTAGCCTATTATACAATGAGCAGTTCTTC.

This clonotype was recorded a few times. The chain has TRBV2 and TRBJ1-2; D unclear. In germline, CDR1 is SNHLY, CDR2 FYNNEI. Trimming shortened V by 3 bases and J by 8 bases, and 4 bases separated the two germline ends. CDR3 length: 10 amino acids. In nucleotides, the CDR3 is TGTGCCAGCAGTGACCGGGGCTACACCTTC. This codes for CASSDRGYTF.

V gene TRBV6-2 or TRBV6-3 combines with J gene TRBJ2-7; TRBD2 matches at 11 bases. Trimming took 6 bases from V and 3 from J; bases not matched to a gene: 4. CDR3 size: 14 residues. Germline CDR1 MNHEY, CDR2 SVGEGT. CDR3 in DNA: TGTGCCAGCAGAACTAGCGGGGGTAGCTACGAGCAGTACTTC. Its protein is CASRTSGGSYEQYF.

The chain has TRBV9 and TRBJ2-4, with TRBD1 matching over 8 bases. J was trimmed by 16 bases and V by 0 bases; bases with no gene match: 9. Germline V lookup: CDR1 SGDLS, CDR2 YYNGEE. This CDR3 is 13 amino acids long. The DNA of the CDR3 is TGTGCCAGCAGCGTAGAGGACAGGGTCCCACAATACTTC. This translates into CASSVEDRVPQYF.

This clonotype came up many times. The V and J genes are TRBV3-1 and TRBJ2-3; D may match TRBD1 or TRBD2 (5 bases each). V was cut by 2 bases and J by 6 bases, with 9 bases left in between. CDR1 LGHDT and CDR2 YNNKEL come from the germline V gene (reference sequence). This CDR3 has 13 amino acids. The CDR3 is CASSQLGEDTQYF. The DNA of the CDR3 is TGTGCCAGCAGCCAACTGGGGGAGGATACGCAGTATTTT.

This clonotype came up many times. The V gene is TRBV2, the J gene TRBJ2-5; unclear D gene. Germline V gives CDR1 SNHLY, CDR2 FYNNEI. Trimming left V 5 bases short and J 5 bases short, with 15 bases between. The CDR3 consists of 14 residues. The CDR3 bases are TGTGCCAGCAGTTTATTAGGGTCCCGGGAGACCCAGTACTTC. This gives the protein CASSLLGSRETQYF.

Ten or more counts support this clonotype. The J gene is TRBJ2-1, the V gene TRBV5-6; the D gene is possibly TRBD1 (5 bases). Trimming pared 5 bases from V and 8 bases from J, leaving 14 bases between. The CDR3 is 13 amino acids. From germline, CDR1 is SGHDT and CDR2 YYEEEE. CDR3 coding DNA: TGTGCCAGCAGGGGGCGTCGGAGTTATGAGCAGTTCTTC. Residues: CASRGRRSYEQFF.

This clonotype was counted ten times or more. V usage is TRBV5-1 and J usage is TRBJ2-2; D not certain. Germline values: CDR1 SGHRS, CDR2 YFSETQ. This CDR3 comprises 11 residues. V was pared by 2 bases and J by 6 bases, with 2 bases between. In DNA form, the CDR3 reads TGCGCCAGCAGCTTATCCGGGGAGCTGTTTTTT. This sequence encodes CASSLSGELFF.